This TCR beta chain derives from a study of cytomegalovirus exposure and HLA in healthy donors. Study-wide background: Previous work identified roughly 110 million unique TCR beta sequences from approximately 190 million T cells.

As regards this clone: Its antigen is not identified.

PCR was performed using 60 Vbeta and 13 Jbeta primers. Using immunoSEQ multiplex PCR, the repertoire was profiled, and TCRdb retains in-frame clones only, with some absent. Its table lists more than 95,000 clones. Study conclusions and caveats: It was around 160 TCR beta chains that were listed as cytomegalovirus-associated.

The material sequenced was PBMCs. This clonotype was sampled from a man aged 25-45 years in good health and CMV-seronegative.

The CDR3 DNA reads TGCGCCAGCAGCTTGGTGGGGTGGGGAGTGAACACTGAAGCTTTCTTT. This translates into CASSLVGWGVNTEAFF. This chain uses TRBV5-1 with TRBJ1-1; no clear D. Germline V lookup: CDR1 SGHRS, CDR2 YFSETQ. The CDR3 consists of 16 residues. Deletions cut 0 bases from V and 0 bases from J, with 12 bases between.